The T cell receptor (beta chain) under discussion was sequenced for a study of memory CD4+ T cells and cytomegalovirus serostatus. Single viable CD3+CD4+CD8-CD45RO+ cells were sorted as the memory CD4+ T cells. Profiling relied on immunoSEQ multiplex PCR, and the TCRdb table lists in-frame clones only, not all of them. This sample carries tens of thousands of clones, roughly 79% of them seen once, and the ten largest clones take roughly 1.7%. The sequenced sample consisted of memory CD4+ T cells from blood. The source is an adult in good health and CMV-seronegative.

The DNA of the CDR3 is TGTGCCAGCAGTCATTTCGACACGGTGGGGGGGGCCAACGTCCTGACTTTC. This translates into CASSHFDTVGGANVLTF. The genes are TRBV7-8 and TRBJ2-6; D unclear. V was shortened by 6 bases and J by 4 bases, with 19 bases between the two germline ends. The CDR3 totals 17 residues. CDR1 is SGHVS, CDR2 FQNEAQ, per germline.